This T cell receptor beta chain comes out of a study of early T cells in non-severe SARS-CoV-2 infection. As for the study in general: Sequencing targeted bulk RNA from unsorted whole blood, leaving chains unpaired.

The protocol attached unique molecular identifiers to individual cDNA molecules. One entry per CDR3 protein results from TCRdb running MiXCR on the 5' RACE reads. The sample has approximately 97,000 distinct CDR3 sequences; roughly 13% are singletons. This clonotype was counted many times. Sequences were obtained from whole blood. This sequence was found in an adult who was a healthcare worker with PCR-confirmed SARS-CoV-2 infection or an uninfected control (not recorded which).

Here the CDR3 reads CASSQDFGGGTHFSGANVLTF. The CDR3 DNA is TGTGCCAGCAGCCAAGATTTCGGAGGCGGGACACACTTCTCTGGGGCCAACGTCCTGACTTTC. The genes are TRBV3-1 and TRBJ2-6, with D possibly called TRBD1 or TRBD2 (6 bases each). Trimming removed 0 bases from V and 0 bases from J, with 21 bases in between. Germline V gene lookup returns CDR1 LGHDT and CDR2 YNNKEL (reference sequence). CDR3 length equals 21 residues.